This is a list of T cell receptor beta chains from one sample in a study of shared clonotypes between healthy human individuals. Clones were read by immunoSEQ multiplex PCR, and TCRdb kept only the in-frame ones, dropping some. The table has approximately 2.1 million clones, 93% seen once. The sequencing input was naive CD4+ T cells from PBMCs. Receptors originate from a man between 18 and 35 years old in good health. Some clones in this sample may be carry-over from other donors' samples. Both conserved end residues are part of each CDR3. The D gene is left open where the match is weak. For some rows the clone size is stated as once, few or many, or as a class when expanded; others skip it.

j_gene	abundance	v_gene	d_gene	CDR3nt	CDR3aa
TRBJ2-1	-	TRBV19	TRBD2	TGTGCCAGTAGAGGTATCGGGAGGGGGAATGAGCAGTTCTTC	CASRGIGRGNEQFF
TRBJ1-5	-	TRBV30	-	TGTGCCTGGACGTCAGGGCCCAATCAGCCCCAGCATTTT	CAWTSGPNQPQHF
TRBJ2-7	once	TRBV11-2	-	TGTGCCAGCAGCCCCGGATCGTTGGTACGATGGGGAGAGCAGTACTTC	CASSPGSLVRWGEQYF
TRBJ1-5	-	TRBV7-6	-	TGTGCCAGCAGCCCCTTAGGGGGACCCAATCAGCCCCAGCATTTT	CASSPLGGPNQPQHF
TRBJ1-5	-	TRBV5-1	-	TGCGCCAGCAGCTTGGATCCACGGAGCAATCAGCCCCAGCATTTT	CASSLDPRSNQPQHF
TRBJ1-4	-	TRBV27	TRBD1	TGTGCCAGCAGGGCCCTACAGGGGAGAAGGGAAAAACTGTTTTTT	CASRALQGRREKLFF
TRBJ1-1	-	TRBV4-1	-	TGCGCCAGCAGCCCTGGCGTGGCAGTCGGCAACACTGAAGCTTTCTTT	CASSPGVAVGNTEAFF
TRBJ2-5	-	TRBV2	TRBD2	TGTGCCAGCAGTGAGGGACTAGCCGGGGGCCAAGAGACCCAGTACTTC	CASSEGLAGGQETQYF
TRBJ2-7	-	TRBV19	-	TGTGCCAGTAGTAGGATAGCGGACGAGCAGTACTTC	CASSRIADEQYF
TRBJ1-1	once	TRBV6-4	TRBD1	TGTGCCAGCAGGGGACAGGGGTACACTGAAGCTTTCTTT	CASRGQGYTEAFF
TRBJ2-4	-	TRBV28	-	TGTGCCAGCAGTCTGGGCGGTGGGGGGAAAGGGAACATTCAGTACTTC	CASSLGGGGKGNIQYF
TRBJ2-7	-	TRBV9	TRBD1	TGTGCCAGCAGCCCGAGGGGACAGGCCTCCTACGAGCAGTACTTC	CASSPRGQASYEQYF
TRBJ2-4	-	TRBV19	TRBD1	TGTGCCAGTAGTATGCGAGGGGGCTTAGCCAAAAACATTCAGTACTTC	CASSMRGGLAKNIQYF
TRBJ1-4	-	TRBV20-1	-	TGCAGTGCCTCACGGACGGCCCAACTGTTTTTT	CSASRTAQLFF
TRBJ1-4	-	TRBV5-1	-	TGCGCCAGCAGCCCAGGACCTCGGGAAAAACTGTTTTTT	CASSPGPREKLFF
TRBJ1-4	-	TRBV6-1	TRBD1	TGTGCCAGCAGCTCAAACCCGGGACAGGGTCTAAAACTGTTTTTT	CASSSNPGQGLKLFF
TRBJ1-1	-	TRBV19	TRBD1	TGTGCCAGTAGTATCTCGCTGGACAGGGAAGCTTTCTTT	CASSISLDREAFF
TRBJ1-1	-	TRBV6-6	-	TGTGCCAGCAGGGCCCGGGGATACACAACTTTCTTT	CASRARGYTTFF